One and the same sample provided the 17 T cell receptor beta chains below, sequenced in a study of Ad26.COV2.S vaccination and SARS-CoV-2 variants. Profiling relied on immunoSEQ multiplex PCR, and the TCRdb table lists in-frame clones only, not all of them. Counted here are about 330,000 clones, 85% to 90% occurring once; the ten biggest clones make up 4.5% to 5.5%. The treatment was: around 19 received Ad26.COV2.S at low or high dose, single or two shots; a few received placebo; per-sample allocation not given. Sampling was performed 63 days after the first vaccine or placebo injection. The material sequenced was peripheral blood, taken in a trial of Ad26.COV2.S vaccine versus placebo. These receptors came from a person aged 18-60 years who received the Ad26.COV2.S COVID-19 vaccine or a placebo.

The rearrangement joins TRBV3-1 (or the pseudogene TRBV3-2) to TRBJ2-7; D perhaps matches TRBD2 (5 bases). The germline V gene has CDR1 LGHDT and CDR2 YNNKEL (reference sequence). The CDR3 consists of 13 residues. The ends were cut back, 6 bases at V and 2 bases at J, with 11 bases in the middle. Here the CDR3 DNA reads TGTGCCAGCAGGCTCGGACTTGCCTACGAGCAGTACGTC. As protein: CASRLGLAYEQYV.

The chain links TRBV18 to TRBJ2-2; D gene uncertain. Germline V CDR1 and CDR2: KGHSH, LQKENI. CDR3 length: 15 residues. Trimming took off 0 bases at V and 2 bases at J, with 7 bases between the two ends. CDR3 nucleotides: TGTGCCAGCTCACCACCGGGCAGCAACACCGGGGAGCTGTTTTTT. Its translation: CASSPPGSNTGELFF.

V usage is TRBV5-1 and J usage is TRBJ2-3; D gene uncertain. The CDR3 length is 15 residues. Germline V gene sequence: CDR1 SGHRS, CDR2 YFSETQ. The V end was cut by 2 bases, the J end by 3 bases, with 13 bases between. The CDR3 DNA sequence: TGCGCCAGCAGCTTAGGAGAGTTTGGAACAGATACGCAGTATTTT. It is translated as CASSLGEFGTDTQYF.

The chain links TRBV12-5 to TRBJ1-1, with no clear D. The V end was cut by 0 bases, the J end by 0 bases, with 5 bases between. The CDR3 has 14 amino acids. Germline V lookup: CDR1 LGHNT, CDR2 FRNRAP. This CDR3 reads CASGLVRMNTEAFF. CDR3 bases: TGTGCTAGTGGTTTGGTAAGGATGAACACTGAAGCTTTCTTT.

The genes are TRBV7-2 and TRBJ1-1; D gene ambiguous. CDR1 and CDR2 from the germline V gene are SGHTA and FQGNSA. Trimming removed 8 bases from V and 1 base from J, with 5 bases in between. CDR3 length: 11 amino acids. CDR3 nucleotide sequence: TGTGCCAGCGGTTCGAACACTGAAGCTTTCTTT. Translating gives CASGSNTEAFF.

This chain joins TRBV12-3 or TRBV12-4 and TRBJ2-1; no firm D call. Trimming cost V 4 bases and J 4 bases, with 8 bases left between them. The CDR3 sequence is 13 residues long. The CDR3 region is CASSSSRYNEQFF. CDR3 nucleotide sequence: TGTGCCAGCAGTTCGTCGAGGTACAATGAGCAGTTCTTC.

The J gene is TRBJ1-1, the V gene TRBV30; D not certain. Trimming removed 1 base from V and 8 bases from J, with 5 bases in between. Per germline, CDR1 GTSNPN and CDR2 SVGIG (reference sequence). This CDR3 region has 10 residues. The CDR3 bases are TGTGCCTGGAGTGGGGAGGAAGCTTTCTTT. Protein sequence: CAWSGEEAFF. Based on the CDR3 plus reference TRBV30 and TRBJ1-1, the full variable domain is SQTIHQWPATLVQPVGSPLSLECTVEGTSNPNLYWYRQAAGRGLQLLFYSVGIGQISSEVPQNLSASRPQDRQFILSSKKLLLSDSGFYLCAWSGEEAFFGQGTRLTVV.

V usage is TRBV19 and J usage is TRBJ2-7, with D perhaps TRBD1 (6 bases). CDR3 length: 12 amino acids. Between the trimmed V and J ends, which lost 7 bases and 1 base, there was a span of 8 bases. In germline, CDR1 is LNHDA, CDR2 SQIVND (reference sequence). The CDR3 nucleotides read TGTGCCAGTAACACAGGGTCCTACGAGCAGTACTTC. The encoded protein is CASNTGSYEQYF.

J is TRBJ1-2 and V is TRBV5-1; D perhaps matches TRBD1 (5 bases). The ends were cut back, 4 bases at V and 7 bases at J, with 20 bases in the middle. The CDR3 runs 15 residues. Germline-derived CDR1 and CDR2 are SGHRS and YFSETQ. CDR3 sequence (DNA): TGCGCCAGCAGCCCGGGACTGTGGATACGGGGTGGCTACACCTTC. This encodes CASSPGLWIRGGYTF.

V gene TRBV2 combines with J gene TRBJ2-1, with a tentative D call TRBD2 (6 bases). With 0 bases removed from V and 6 bases from J, the gap between germline ends came to 18 bases. The V gene's germline CDR1 is SNHLY and CDR2 FYNNEI. The CDR3 covers 17 residues. CDR3 in amino acids: CASSEARFGGISNEQFF. The CDR3 nucleotides read TGTGCCAGCAGTGAAGCCCGGTTTGGGGGGATTAGCAATGAGCAGTTCTTC.

The V call is TRBV19, the J call TRBJ2-4; 9 nucleotides align to TRBD1. Germline V gene sequence: CDR1 LNHDA, CDR2 SQIVND (reference sequence). Unmatched junction bases numbered 4, after V lost 5 bases and J lost 2 bases. The CDR3 loop spans 15 amino acids. In DNA form, the CDR3 reads TGTGCCAGTAGTCGGGACAGGGTTTCCAAAAACATTCAGTACTTC. It yields the protein CASSRDRVSKNIQYF. The variable domain in full, with the rest retrieved from reference TRBV19 and TRBJ2-4, is DGGITQSPKYLFRKEGQNVTLSCEQNLNHDAMYWYRQDPGQGLRLIYYSQIVNDFQKGDIAEGYSVSREKKESFPLTVTSAQKNPTAFYLCASSRDRVSKNIQYFGAGTRLSVL.

The chain combines TRBV3-1 (or the pseudogene TRBV3-2) with TRBJ1-2; D gene uncertain. CDR3 length equals 15 residues. The V and J ends lost 4 bases and 1 base respectively, with 13 bases between them. Germline V gene lookup returns CDR1 LGHDT and CDR2 YNNKEL (reference sequence). CDR3 nucleotides: TGTGCCAGCAGCCCCGAACGGGGAAATAACTATGGCTACACCTTC. Protein product: CASSPERGNNYGYTF.

This clone came up once. The sample contains more than one DNA sequence encoding this CDR3. The rearrangement uses TRBV18 and TRBJ2-2; tentative D call: TRBD2 (6 bases). The germline gives CDR1 KGHSH, CDR2 LQKENI. V lost 0 bases, J lost 7 bases, and 6 bases lay in between. CDR3 length: 13 amino acids. Written as DNA, the CDR3 is TGTGCCAGCTCACCACCCGGGGGCGGGGAGCTGTTTTTT. Translating gives CASSPPGGGELFF. Full variable domain (remainder filled in from reference TRBV18 and TRBJ2-2): NAGVMQNPRHLVRRRGQEARLRCSPMKGHSHVYWYRQLPEEGLKFMVYLQKENIIDESGMPKERFSAEFPKEGPSILRIQQVVRGDSAAYFCASSPPGGGELFFGEGSRLTVL.

This clone came up once. V is TRBV6-5 and J is TRBJ2-1, with 7 bases fitting TRBD2. J gave up 5 bases and V 1 base, and 8 bases lay outside the gene matches. This CDR3 is built from 16 residues. Germline V gene lookup returns CDR1 MNHEY and CDR2 SVGAGI. CDR3 bases: TGTGCCAGCAGTTACTTGACCGGGACTACGCACAATGAGCAGTTCTTC. It specifies CASSYLTGTTHNEQFF.

Only one count was recorded for this clone. This sequence joins TRBV5-1 and TRBJ2-7; 9 bases map to TRBD1. V lost 5 bases and J lost 7; bases outside the gene matches: 7. This CDR3 comprises 13 residues. CDR1 is SGHRS, CDR2 YFSETQ, per germline. CDR3 loop: CASSRTGAREQYV. CDR3 sequence (DNA): TGCGCCAGCAGTCGGACAGGGGCGAGGGAGCAGTACGTC.

The chain joins TRBV12-5 to TRBJ2-1; TRBD2 agrees at 9 bases. Germline CDR1 LGHNT, CDR2 FRNRAP. Trimming removed 2 bases from V and 0 bases from J; junction bases left unmatched: 8. CDR3 length equals 18 residues. CDR3 nucleotide sequence: TGTGCTAGTGGTTTGCGGCTAGCGGGGCAAAGCTCCTACAATGAGCAGTTCTTC. Protein sequence: CASGLRLAGQSSYNEQFF.

CDR3 sequence reads: CASSHPPGTSGTDTQYF. The CDR3 DNA reads TGTGCCAGCAGCCACCCCCCCGGGACTAGCGGCACAGATACGCAGTATTTT. The V and J genes are TRBV4-2 and TRBJ2-3, with TRBD2 matching 10 bases. The germline V gene encodes CDR1 LGHNA and CDR2 YNFKEQ. With 3 bases clipped from V and 1 base from J, the junction kept 7 bases outside the gene matches. CDR3 length equals 17 residues.